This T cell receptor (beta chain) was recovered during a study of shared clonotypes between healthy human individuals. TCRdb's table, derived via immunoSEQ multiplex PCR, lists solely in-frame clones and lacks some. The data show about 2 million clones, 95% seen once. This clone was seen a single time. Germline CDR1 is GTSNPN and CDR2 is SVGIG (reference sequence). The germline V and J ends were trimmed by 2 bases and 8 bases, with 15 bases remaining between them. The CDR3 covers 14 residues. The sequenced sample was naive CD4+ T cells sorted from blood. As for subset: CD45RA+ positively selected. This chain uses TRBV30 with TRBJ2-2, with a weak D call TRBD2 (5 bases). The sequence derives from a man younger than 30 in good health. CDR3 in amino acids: CAWSLASSAGELFF. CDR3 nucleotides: TGTGCCTGGAGTCTAGCCAGCAGCGCTGGGGAGCTGTTTTTT.